Listed here are 8 T cell receptor beta chains from one sample, sequenced in a study of cytomegalovirus exposure and HLA in healthy donors. 13 Jbeta primers and 60 Vbeta primers were used for the PCR. Only in-frame clones appear in the TCRdb table, and some are missing; sequencing was by immunoSEQ multiplex PCR. Counted here are roughly 170,000 clones, roughly four fifths occurring once; the ten biggest clones make up over 2.5%. The sample comprised PBMCs. These TCRs come from a female donor in good health and CMV-seronegative.

The chain links TRBV5-6 to TRBJ2-7, with TRBD2 matching 14 bases. Germline V lookup: CDR1 SGHDT, CDR2 YYEEEE. The CDR3 totals 16 residues. The ends lost 2 bases at V and 1 base at J; junction bases unmatched: 2. DNA of the CDR3: TGTGCCAGCAGCTTCGGGACTAGCGGGGGATCCTACGAGCAGTACTTC. Amino acids: CASSFGTSGGSYEQYF. Supplemented by reference TRBV5-6 and TRBJ2-7, the full variable domain reads DAGVTQSPTHLIKTRGQQVTLRCSPKSGHDTVSWYQQALGQGPQFIFQYYEEEERQRGNFPDRFSGHQFPNYSSELNVNALLLGDSALYLCASSFGTSGGSYEQYFGPGTRLTVT.

The rearrangement uses TRBV19 and TRBJ2-1; D ambiguous. V lost 6 bases, J lost 6 bases, and 21 bases lay in between. Germline loops: CDR1 LNHDA, CDR2 SQIVND (reference sequence). This CDR3 has 16 residues. The CDR3 spells CASSPPSWVAGNEQFF. Written as DNA, the CDR3 is TGTGCCAGTAGCCCACCCTCGTGGGTAGCTGGCAATGAGCAGTTCTTC.

CDR3 in amino acids: CASSQEGRTSSTYEQYF. CDR3 bases: TGCGCCAGCAGCCAAGAGGGAAGGACATCCTCAACCTACGAGCAGTACTTC. The rearrangement uses TRBV4-1 and TRBJ2-7, with D maybe TRBD1 (5 bases). The CDR3 extends over 17 amino acids. V was trimmed by 0 bases and J by 2 bases, leaving 17 bases between them. Germline values: CDR1 MGHRA, CDR2 YSYEKL.

CDR3 DNA sequence: TGTGCCAGTCCCCCCGGGAGACAGATAAACTCCTACGAGCAGTACTTC. Protein: CASPPGRQINSYEQYF. This chain links TRBV6-4 with TRBJ2-7; TRBD2 is a possible D gene (6 bases). V was shortened by 9 bases and J by 0 bases, with 21 bases between the two germline ends. CDR1 and CDR2 (germline): MRHNA, SNTAGT. The CDR3 has 16 residues.

The chain joins TRBV6-5 to TRBJ1-2; 11 bases align to TRBD1. Germline CDR1 and CDR2: MNHEY and SVGAGI. V gave up 2 bases and J gave up 5 bases; unmatched junction bases: 4. This CDR3 spans 15 amino acids. This chain's CDR3 is CASSYGDRGSYGYTF. CDR3 bases: TGTGCCAGCAGTTACGGGGACAGGGGGTCGTATGGCTACACCTTC.

The chain carries TRBV6-1 and TRBJ1-2, with 7 bases matching TRBD1. V shed 6 bases and J 4 bases; nucleotides not matched to a gene: 2. CDR3 length: 12 residues. CDR1 and CDR2 (germline): MNHNS, SASEGT. In DNA form, the CDR3 reads TGTGCCAGCAGAGGGACAGTCTATGGCTACACCTTC. Its translation: CASRGTVYGYTF.

This clone appeared a few times. The gene calls are TRBV9 and TRBJ1-1; D might be TRBD1 (5 bases). The CDR3 sequence is 13 residues long. Trimming removed 4 bases from V and 2 bases from J, with 9 bases in between. In germline, CDR1 is SGDLS, CDR2 YYNGEE. The CDR3 nucleotides read TGTGCCAGCAGCATCGGACAAAACACTGAAGCTTTCTTT. This translates into CASSIGQNTEAFF.

This clone was seen more than once but under ten times. This chain links TRBV5-6 with TRBJ2-3, with 8 bases matching TRBD2. After removal of 1 base from V and 1 base from J, the junction contained 2 bases not matched to a gene. From germline, CDR1 is SGHDT and CDR2 YYEEEE. The CDR3 is 15 amino acids. The CDR3 DNA sequence: TGTGCCAGCAGCTTGTACGGGGGGGGCACAGATACGCAGTATTTT. Residues: CASSLYGGGTDTQYF.